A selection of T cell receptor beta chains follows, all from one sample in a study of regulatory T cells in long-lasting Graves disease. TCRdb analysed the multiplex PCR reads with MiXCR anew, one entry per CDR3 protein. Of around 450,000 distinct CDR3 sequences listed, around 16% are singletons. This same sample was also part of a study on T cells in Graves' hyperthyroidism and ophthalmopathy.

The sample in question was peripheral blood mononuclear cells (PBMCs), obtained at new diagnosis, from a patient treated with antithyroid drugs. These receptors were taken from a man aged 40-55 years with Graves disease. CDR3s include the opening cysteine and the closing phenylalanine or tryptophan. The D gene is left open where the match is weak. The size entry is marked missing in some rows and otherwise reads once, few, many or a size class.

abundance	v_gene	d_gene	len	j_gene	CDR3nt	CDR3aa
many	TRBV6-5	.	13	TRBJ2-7	TGTGCCAGCAGTTACACTGGCTCCTACGAGCAGTACTTC	CASSYTGSYEQYF
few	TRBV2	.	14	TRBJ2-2	TGTGCCAGCAAGGATTCCTTGAACACCGGGGAGCTGTTTTTT	CASKDSLNTGELFF
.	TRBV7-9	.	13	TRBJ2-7	TGTGCCAGCAGCAACGGACATCGCTACGGGCAGTACTTC	CASSNGHRYGQYF
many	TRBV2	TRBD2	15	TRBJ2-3	TGTGCCAGCAGTGAAATCGGCGGGAGTGCCGATACGCAGTATTTT	CASSEIGGSADTQYF
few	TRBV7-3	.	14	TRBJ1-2	TGTGCCAGCAGCCCAGCGCCGGGAACCTATGGCTACACCTTC	CASSPAPGTYGYTF
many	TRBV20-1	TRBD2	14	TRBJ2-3	TGCAGTGTACTAGCGGGAGGGCTGGGCGGTACGCAGTATTTT	CSVLAGGLGGTQYF
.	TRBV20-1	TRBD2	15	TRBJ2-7	TGCAGTGCCCCGACCGGACTAGCGGGGTCCTACGAGCAGTACTTC	CSAPTGLAGSYEQYF
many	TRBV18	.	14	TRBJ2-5	TGTGCCAGCTCACCCGGAACCTACCAAGAGACCCAGTACTTC	CASSPGTYQETQYF
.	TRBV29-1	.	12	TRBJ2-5	TGCAGCGTTGTGTCTCAGCGGGAGACCCAGTACTTC	CSVVSQRETQYF
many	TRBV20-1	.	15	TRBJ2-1	TGCAGTGCAGCCTACTACCAGGGGTGGGGGAATGAGCAGTTCTTC	CSAAYYQGWGNEQFF
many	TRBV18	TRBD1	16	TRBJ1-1	TGTGCCAGCTCACCAAATAACAGGGGACCTAACACTGAAGCTTTCTTT	CASSPNNRGPNTEAFF
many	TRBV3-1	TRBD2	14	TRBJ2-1	TGTGCCAGCAGCCAAGCGACTAGCGGGAGGACCCAGTTCTTC	CASSQATSGRTQFF
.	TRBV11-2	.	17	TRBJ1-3	TGTGCCAGCAGCCCTTCGATGGGGCTCGGCTCTGGAAACACCATATATTTT	CASSPSMGLGSGNTIYF
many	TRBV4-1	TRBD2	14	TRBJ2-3	TGCGCCAGCAGAAGGGCGGGGGGAGCAGATACGCAGTATTTT	CASRRAGGADTQYF
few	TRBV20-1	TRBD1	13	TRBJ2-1	TGCAGTGCTAGCTCGGACAGGTACAATGAGCAGTTCTTC	CSASSDRYNEQFF
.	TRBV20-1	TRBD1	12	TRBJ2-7	TGCAGTGCTAGGGGGACAGGGAACGAGCAGTACTTC	CSARGTGNEQYF
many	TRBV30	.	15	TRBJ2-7	TGTGCCTGGGTAAAGAGGCCGGGAGAAGGGTACGAGCAGTACTTC	CAWVKRPGEGYEQYF
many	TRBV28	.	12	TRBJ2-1	TGTGCCACCTGGGGATCCTACAATGAGCAGTTCTTC	CATWGSYNEQFF
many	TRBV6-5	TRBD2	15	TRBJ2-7	TGTGCCAGCAGTTACTACGGGACTAGCGGCTACGAGCAGTACTTC	CASSYYGTSGYEQYF
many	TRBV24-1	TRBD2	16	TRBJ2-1	TGTGCCACCAGTGATTTGGCTAGCGGGCCTTACAATGAGCAGTTCTTC	CATSDLASGPYNEQFF
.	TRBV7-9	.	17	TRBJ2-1	TGTGCCAGCAGCTGGGAAGGCCGGGCTAGCTCCTACAATGAGCAGTTCTTC	CASSWEGRASSYNEQFF
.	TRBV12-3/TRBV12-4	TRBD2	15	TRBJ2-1	TGTGCCAGCAGTTGGACTAGCGGGAGTTCCTACGAGCAGTTCTTC	CASSWTSGSSYEQFF
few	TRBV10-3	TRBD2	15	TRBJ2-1	TGTGCCATCAGTGCGGGGACTAGCGCTAACAATGAGCAGTTCTTC	CAISAGTSANNEQFF
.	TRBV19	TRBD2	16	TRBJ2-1	TGTGCCTCAGTTCAATTGGGGGTAGCGGGAGCGTCTGAGCAGTTCTTC	CASVQLGVAGASEQFF
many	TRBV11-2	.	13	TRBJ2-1	TGTGCCAGCAGCCTCGGATCGGACAATGAGCAGTTCTTC	CASSLGSDNEQFF
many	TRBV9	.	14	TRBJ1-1	TGTGCCAGCAGCGTAGACAGGGTGAACACTGAAGCTTTCTTT	CASSVDRVNTEAFF
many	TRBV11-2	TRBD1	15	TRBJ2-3	TGTGCCAGCAGCGCAGACAGGGGAGGAGCAGATACGCAGTATTTT	CASSADRGGADTQYF
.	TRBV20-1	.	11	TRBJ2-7	TGCAGTGCTATACCTAGGGATGAGCAGTACTTC	CSAIPRDEQYF
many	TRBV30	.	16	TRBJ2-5	TGTGCCTGGACCGACCTCCCCACAAGAGTCCAAGAGACCCAGTACTTC	CAWTDLPTRVQETQYF
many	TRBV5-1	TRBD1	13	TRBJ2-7	TGCGCCAGCAGCGGACAGGACCACGGCGAGCAGTACTTC	CASSGQDHGEQYF
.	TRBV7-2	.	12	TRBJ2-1	TGTGCCAGCGGCCTCAGAGCGGGTGAGCAGTTCTTC	CASGLRAGEQFF
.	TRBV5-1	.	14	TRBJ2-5	TGCGCCAGCAGCTCCCGGGGCCTGGGGGAGACCCAGTACTTC	CASSSRGLGETQYF
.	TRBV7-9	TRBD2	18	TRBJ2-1	TGCGCCAGCAGCCCACCGGGACTAGCGGGAGGGCCAGAAATTGAGCGGTTCTTC	CASSPPGLAGGPEIERFF
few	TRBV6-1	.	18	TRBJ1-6	TGTGCCAGCAGTGAAGCGCTTCGGGGGGCGGCCTATAATTCACCCCTCCACTTT	CASSEALRGAAYNSPLHF
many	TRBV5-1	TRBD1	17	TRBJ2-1	TGCGCCAGCAGCTTGGCGACAGGGGCCAGCTCCTACAATGAGCAGTTCTTC	CASSLATGASSYNEQFF
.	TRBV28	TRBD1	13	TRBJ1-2	TGTGCCAGCCAACAGGGGGGTAACTATGGCTACACCTTC	CASQQGGNYGYTF
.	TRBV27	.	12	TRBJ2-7	TGTGCCAGCAGTCCCAGAACCTACGAGCAGTACTTC	CASSPRTYEQYF
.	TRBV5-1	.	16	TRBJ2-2	TGCGCCAGCAGCTTGGATATGGCCTTCGGGAGCGGGGAGCTGTTTTTT	CASSLDMAFGSGELFF
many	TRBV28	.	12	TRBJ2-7	TGTGCCAGCAGTGGGGGGCTATACGAGCAGTACTTC	CASSGGLYEQYF
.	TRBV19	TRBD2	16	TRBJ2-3	TGTGCCAGTAGTAAGGCGGCTAGCGGTAGCACAGATACGCAGTATTTT	CASSKAASGSTDTQYF
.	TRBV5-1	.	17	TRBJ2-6	TGCGCCAGCAGCTCGCAGGTTCAGGCCTCTGGGGCCAACGTCCTGACTTTC	CASSSQVQASGANVLTF
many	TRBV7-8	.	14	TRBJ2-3	TGTGCCAGCAGCCCCAGACAGAACACAGATACGCAGTATTTT	CASSPRQNTDTQYF
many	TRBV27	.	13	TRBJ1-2	TGTGCCAGCAGTTTGGCGCCTAGCTATGGCTACACCTTC	CASSLAPSYGYTF
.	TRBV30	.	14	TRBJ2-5	TGTGCCTGGGGGGGTCTGAGGAGCGCTGAGACCCAGTACTTC	CAWGGLRSAETQYF
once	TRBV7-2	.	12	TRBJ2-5	TGTGCCAGCAGCTGGGCCCCAGAGACCCAGTACTTC	CASSWAPETQYF
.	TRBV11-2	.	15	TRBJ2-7	TGTGCCAGCAGCTTAGCCCCTGACAGGATCTACGAGCAGTACTTC	CASSLAPDRIYEQYF
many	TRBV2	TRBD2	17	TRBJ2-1	TGTGCCACCTTAAGGTGGCGGGAGGGAAAATCCTACAATGAGCAGTTCTTC	CATLRWREGKSYNEQFF
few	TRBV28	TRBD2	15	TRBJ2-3	TGTGCCAGCAGTCCTAGCGGGAGGGTCGCAGATACGCAGTATTTT	CASSPSGRVADTQYF
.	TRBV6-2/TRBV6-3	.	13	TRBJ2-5	TGTGCCAGCAGTTACTGGCGGCAAGAGACCCAGTACTTC	CASSYWRQETQYF